The present TCR beta chain was sequenced within a study of cytomegalovirus exposure and HLA in healthy donors. Study results and caveats: Fewer N-insertions (relative to the roughly 660-donor mean) were reportedly seen in an Asian-associated ancestry cluster in a later analysis.

Primers: 60 Vbeta forward and 13 Jbeta reverse. Sequencing was performed with immunoSEQ multiplex PCR; in TCRdb, only in-frame clones are kept and a portion is missing. The sample consists of more than 200,000 clones, about two thirds of them appearing once. On this clone: Its matching antigen is unknown.

V was clipped by 2 bases and J by 5 bases; unmatched bases: 2. CDR1 MDHEN and CDR2 SYDVKM come from the germline V gene. The CDR3 length is 15 residues. V and J are TRBV28 and TRBJ2-1, with TRBD2 matching 11 bases. This receptor was obtained from a man aged 35-49 years in good health and CMV-seropositive. Sequencing was done on a sample of PBMCs. The CDR3 DNA reads TGTGCCAGCAGTTTAACTAGCGGGGGTCACAATGAGCAGTTCTTC. As protein: CASSLTSGGHNEQFF.